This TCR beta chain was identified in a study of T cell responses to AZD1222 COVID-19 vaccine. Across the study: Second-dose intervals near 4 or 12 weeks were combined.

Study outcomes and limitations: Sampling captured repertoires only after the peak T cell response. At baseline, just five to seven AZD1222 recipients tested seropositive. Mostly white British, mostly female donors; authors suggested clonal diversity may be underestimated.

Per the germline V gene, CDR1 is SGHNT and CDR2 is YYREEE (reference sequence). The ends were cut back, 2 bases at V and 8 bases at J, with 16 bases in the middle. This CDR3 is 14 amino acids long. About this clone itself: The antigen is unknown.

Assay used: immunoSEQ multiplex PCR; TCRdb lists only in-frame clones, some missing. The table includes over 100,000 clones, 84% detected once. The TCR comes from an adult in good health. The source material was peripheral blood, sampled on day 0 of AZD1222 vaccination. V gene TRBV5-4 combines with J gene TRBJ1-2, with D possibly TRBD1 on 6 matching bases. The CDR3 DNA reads TGTGCCAGCAGCTTCAGGGGCTCCTCGTGGGGCTACACCTTC. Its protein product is CASSFRGSSWGYTF. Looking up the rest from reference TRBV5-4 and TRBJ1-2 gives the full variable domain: ETGVTQSPTHLIKTRGQQVTLRCSSQSGHNTVSWYQQALGQGPQFIFQYYREEENGRGNFPPRFSGLQFPNYSSELNVNALELDDSALYLCASSFRGSSWGYTFGSGTRLTVV.